This T cell receptor beta chain comes out of a study of cytomegalovirus exposure and HLA in healthy donors (dated by TCRdb to 2016 to 2017). About the investigation overall: An earlier analysis of approximately 640 of the donors reported more than 250 Gb of sequence data and around 110 million unique TCR beta sequences from around 200 million T cells. Alongside the repertoire data, information on donor age, sex, ethnicity and CMV serostatus was compiled. The later analysis used no new phenotypic data to find candidate immune exposures, relying instead on TCR beta sequences and their occurrence across donors. Five DR-DQ haplotypes were treated as single units for association and clustering because of strong linkage in the cohort. The study aimed to test whether cataloging public T cell receptors could reveal signatures of past pathogen exposure. Using immunosequencing, the study profiled T cell repertoires from around 680 subjects and related those repertoires to cytomegalovirus serostatus. High-throughput TCR immunosequencing, statistical association of individual TCRs with disease status, and machine learning were combined to predict cytomegalovirus infection status. An early release that covered about 600 HLA-typed donors contained around 300 gigabases of sequencing data and tens of millions of unique TCR sequences. A later genetic analysis used genome-wide SNP genotypes for about three fifths of the 666 donors, treating that subset as a discovery cohort. A separate validation cohort of 90 to 150 different subjects was used in addition to the roughly 620-subject first cohort. In a later analysis, previously published TCR beta repertoires from 550 to 750 donors were re-analyzed and high-resolution HLA genotyping was added so that TCR occurrence patterns could be studied. All discovery cohort repertoires had been generated on a single sequencing platform. Of the 300 to 450 genotyped donors, over 65% fell in the genetic ancestry cluster associated with self-reported Caucasian donors. In an earlier analysis of roughly 580 of the donors, high-throughput TCR beta sequencing was used to judge whether each TCR beta V gene segment behaved as functional or pseudogenic. Typing coverage differed by locus: A, B, C, DRB1 and DQB1 were typed in about 620-630 donors, DQA1 in about 560, DPA1 in over 600, and DPB1 in 472. Across 300 to 500 genotyped donors of the cohort, an average of approximately 240,000 unique TCR beta nucleotide sequences per donor were sequenced, and roughly 17% of those sequences were non-productive. HLA typing included class I and class II loci at four-digit resolution.

The cohort comprised 710 or so healthy bone marrow donors. At the time of sampling, all cohort members were nominally healthy, though unrecorded immune exposures were likely present. The donor was CMV seropositive and was included in the group of 270 or so seropositive cohort members. A peripheral blood sample was collected from each donor, and TCR beta sequencing was performed on peripheral blood mononuclear cells. Genomic DNA was extracted from the blood cell samples with the Qiagen DNeasy Blood Extraction Kit. This clone was detected only once. Its antigen is not yet known. Base-call qualities are not available, and no considerably larger clone is one nucleotide away. From the cysteine up to the phenylalanine, the CDR3 has a length of 11 residues. Of all the DNA, just the CDR3 is kept, 33 bases in frame from base 1. At the junction V is shortened by 6 bases and J by 5 bases, with 6 bases in between. For CDR1 and CDR2, the germline V gene lists ENHRY and SYGVKD.

Library preparation employed the immunoSEQ multiplex PCR assay. The multiplex PCR relied on a mix of 60 forward primers for TCR Vbeta segments and 13 reverse primers for TCR Jbeta segments. A multiplex PCR assay on genomic DNA amplified the CDR3 region of rearranged TCR beta genes. On the Illumina HiSeq System, the amplified TCR beta libraries were sequenced as 87-base-pair reads. As for the authors' bioinformatics: A later analysis counted some 80 million unique TCR beta chains across the roughly 700 repertoires, and 9 million to 14 million of these chains were shared by at least two donors. Raw reads were error-corrected and collapsed into unique sequences with a nearest-neighbor algorithm that merged closely related sequences to remove PCR and sequencing errors. CDR3 sequences were aligned to IMGT reference sequences to assign V, D and J gene segments. For a sequence to be retained, at least a six-nucleotide match to both a V gene segment and a J gene segment was required. Rearrangements were classified as productive when the CDR3 lacked stop codons and remained in frame with V and J, and all other rearrangements were classified as non-productive. CDR3 was defined according to IMGT convention as the region running from the second conserved V-encoded cysteine to the conserved J-encoded phenylalanine. In an earlier analysis of 500 to 650 of the donors, sequences lacking an unambiguous match to a single V gene segment were excluded. In an earlier analysis of more than 500 of the donors, a V segment was called functional when productive rearrangements were above 56.7%, and segregating when the standard deviation between donors exceeded 5%. A statistical classification framework was developed to diagnose cytomegalovirus status using the catalog of TCR beta chain sequences. In a later analysis, V and J genes were assigned by comparing TCR nucleotide sequences against IMGT/GENE-DB human TR gene sequences. The TCRdist pipeline was used in a later analysis to assign CDR3 sequences and most-parsimonious VDJ recombination scenarios. A later analysis defined each TCR beta chain by its CDR3 amino acid sequence plus V-gene family, and excluded reads lacking a unique V-gene family. A later analysis removed roughly 590 highly shared, low-generation-probability nucleotide sequences to deal with suspected cross-contamination and a sequencing artifact. In a later analysis, a clonal expansion index for each public chain was calculated from normalized within-repertoire ranks of inferred template counts. Generation probabilities in a later analysis came from a VDJ recombination model fitted to out-of-frame rearrangements, and those results were checked against IGoR. A later analysis scored TCR-TCR, TCR-HLA and TCR-CMV co-occurrence with hypergeometric tests, applying a repertoire-size bias correction to TCR pairs. In a later analysis, false discovery rates were estimated by permuting HLA or CMV assignments 20 times. In a later analysis, co-occurring TCRs were grouped using DBSCAN, and TCRdist sequence similarity was added for clustering within HLA-allele-positive subsets. For co-occurrence clustering, repertoires with fewer than 30,000 or more than 120,000 public chains were excluded, along with 4 to 6 repertoires with anomalous nucleotide sharing. TCRdb holds this immuneACCESS table with in-frame rearrangements only. Some clones are missing; in checked studies, unresolved V genes explain under half, and the rest has no known cause. That table supplies the V and J calls and clone size; D and trimming were determined from the DNA. The sample table shows 180,000 or so clones, and approximately 84% are seen once. Of the sample, 1.4% is held by the ten largest clones.

Findings and caveats that apply to the study as a whole: Because counts were too low, seventeen rarely observed V segments, including chromosome 9 orphons, were left out of the earlier analysis of some 600 of the donors. According to a later genetic analysis, donors in an Asian-associated ancestry cluster had fewer N-insertions in productive TCRs than the approximately 700-donor mean. Some IMGT-functional V segments, including TRBV6-2 and TRBV6-3, could not be told apart with the 87-base-pair reads, so those segments were excluded. A further reported finding was that TCR beta sequences accurately predicted the HLA-A and HLA-B alleles for most subjects in the first cohort. The only immune exposure information available for the cohort was CMV serostatus. In an earlier analysis of 587 of the donors, most TCR beta V segments appeared in productive rearrangements about 87% or about 30% of the time, broadly matching IMGT annotations. Most TCR sequences were seen in very few donors, while some public TCRs were found in many individuals. Correlated functional status among segregating V segments might be attributable to linkage disequilibrium, but an unknown experimental factor could not be ruled out. The study gave a list of under 200 TCR beta chains associated with cytomegalovirus. The classifier was reported to diagnose cytomegalovirus status with high specificity and sensitivity in both the original and validation cohorts. According to a later analysis, TCR association rates differed among HLA loci, with DRB1 alleles showing the most associated TCRs and HLA-C alleles showing the fewest. In a later analysis, HLA-associated TCR beta chains were found to be more clonally expanded and to have lower generation probabilities than equally common non-associated chains. It was suggested by the authors that the approach could potentially be generalized to other disease states and immunological phenotypes. Roughly uniform sequencing depth across donors was assumed in presence/absence analyses, although this assumption may not hold. According to a later analysis, most CMV-associated TCR beta chains appeared to be HLA-restricted, and the HLA associations seemed to be driven largely by CMV exposure. In a later analysis, around 17,000 TCR beta sequences were associated with specific HLA alleles at a false discovery rate of 0.05. A few of the identified cytomegalovirus-associated TCR beta chains were confirmed in vitro to be specific for cytomegalovirus antigens. When HLA alleles, especially DR and DQ, strongly co-occurred, TCR associations were difficult to assign to individual alleles. V-gene and J-gene trimming of TCR beta chains was associated with a missense DCLRE1C variant in a later genetic analysis, and the association was replicated in an independent cohort. Because some donors lacked HLA typing at each locus, the association tests relied only on the typed subset. According to a later analysis, parvovirus B19, influenza, CMV and Epstein-Barr virus appeared linked to several top co-occurrence clusters. The sequencing pipeline was judged likely to have produced a cluster of highly shared sequence variants as a technical artifact. In this cohort, only TCR beta chains were sequenced, and detectable features were limited by the absence of alpha or paired-chain data.

The V gene is TRBV10-3 and the J gene is TRBJ2-3; the D gene cannot be resolved reliably. The receptor was derived from a girl aged 5 to 17 in good health and CMV-seropositive. Sequenced input: PBMCs. CDR3 sequence: CAISKQDTQYF. DNA sequence: TGTGCCATCAGCAAACAAGATACGCAGTATTTT.